The rows below give T cell receptor beta chains drawn from one sample of a study of shared clonotypes between healthy human individuals. Libraries were prepared by immunoSEQ multiplex PCR; TCRdb keeps only in-frame clonotypes and omits some of them. The table lists some 500,000 clones, approximately 95% of them singletons, with approximately 0.06% in the top ten. Material: naive CD4+ T cells sorted from blood. These receptors were obtained from a woman aged 30 to 39 in good health. Each CDR3 is given with its conserved first and last residue. Each record gives: J gene, D gene, V gene, clone size, CDR3 DNA, CDR3 protein. D genes are given only for firm matches. Some rows have no size entry. The others give once, few or many, or a class for an expanded clone.

>TRBJ2-1|NA|TRBV19|once
TGTGCCAGTAGCCCGGCACCCAATGAGCAGTTCTTC
CASSPAPNEQFF
>TRBJ2-7|TRBD1|TRBV19|NA
TGTGCCAGTAACTCCGGAGCGGGACAGGGACTCGAGCAGTACTTC
CASNSGAGQGLEQYF
>TRBJ2-2|NA|TRBV9|NA
TGTGCCAGCAGCGCCCAAAGTTGGGTGGGCACCGGGGAGCTGTTTTTT
CASSAQSWVGTGELFF
>TRBJ1-2|NA|TRBV5-8|NA
TGTGCCAGCAGCTCGGAGCACTTC
CASSSEHF
>TRBJ2-3|NA|TRBV19|NA
TGTGCCAGTAGTATAAGCGCTACCCAGTCCGGTGGGCAGTATTTT
CASSISATQSGGQYF
>TRBJ2-7|TRBD1|TRBV11-2|NA
TGTGCCAGCAGCTTATTCGGGACAGGGACATGGGAGCAGTACTTC
CASSLFGTGTWEQYF
>TRBJ2-3|TRBD2|TRBV7-2|NA
TGTGCCAGCAGCCCAGGCTCCGGGACTAGCGGGGGGGGAGATACGCAGTATTTT
CASSPGSGTSGGGDTQYF
>TRBJ2-6|NA|TRBV25-1|NA
TGTGCCAGCAGTGACAGGGTCGGTCTGTCTGGGGCCAACGTCCTGACTTTC
CASSDRVGLSGANVLTF
>TRBJ2-5|NA|TRBV2|NA
TGTGCCAGCAGTGATCGTCAGGGGAGGGAGACCCAGTACTTC
CASSDRQGRETQYF
>TRBJ1-1|TRBD1|TRBV5-6|NA
TGTGCCAGCAGCTTGTATCCAGGGGGAACTCCTGCGGCTTTCTTT
CASSLYPGGTPAAFF
>TRBJ2-3|TRBD1|TRBV28|NA
TGTGCCAGCAGTTTATTCGGGACAGGGGAAGATACGCAGTATTTT
CASSLFGTGEDTQYF
>TRBJ1-2|NA|TRBV18|once
TGTGCCAGCTCACCACCGGGGACCTATGGCTACACCTTC
CASSPPGTYGYTF
>TRBJ2-3|TRBD1|TRBV5-1|NA
TGCGCCAGCAGCAAGGGACAGGGCCAAACAGATACGCAGTATTTT
CASSKGQGQTDTQYF
>TRBJ2-3|TRBD2|TRBV28|NA
TGTGCCAGCAGTTTATTGGCAGCGGGGGATACGCAGTATTTT
CASSLLAAGDTQYF
>TRBJ1-1|NA|TRBV4-1|NA
TGCGCCAGCAGCCAAGACTGGGGGGCGCGTTGGACTGAAGCTTTCTTT
CASSQDWGARWTEAFF
>TRBJ2-7|NA|TRBV5-1|once
TGCGCCAGCAGCTTTGTTAGCGGGACAGGCGGTACACACGAGCAGTACTTC
CASSFVSGTGGTHEQYF
>TRBJ2-7|NA|TRBV7-6|NA
TGTGCCAGCTCAGCCATGGAATTAAGCTACGAGCAGTACTTC
CASSAMELSYEQYF
>TRBJ1-2|NA|TRBV11-2|NA
TGTGCCAGCAGCACACAGGGAACCCACTATGGCTACACCTTC
CASSTQGTHYGYTF
>TRBJ2-2|NA|TRBV18|once
TGTGCCAGCTCCCCCGGCCAGAACACCGGGGAGCTGTTTTTT
CASSPGQNTGELFF
>TRBJ1-1|NA|TRBV5-4|NA
TGTGCCAGCAGCCATGACCCGAGATCAGCGGTACAGAACACTGAAGCTTTCTTT
CASSHDPRSAVQNTEAFF
>TRBJ1-2|NA|TRBV25-1|NA
TGTGGGGGGTATGGCTACACCTTC
CGGYGYTF
>TRBJ2-2|NA|TRBV19|NA
TGTGCCAGTAGTCTCACAGGGGAGGCCACCGGGGAGCTGTTTTTT
CASSLTGEATGELFF
>TRBJ1-3|TRBD1|TRBV4-2|NA
TGTGCCAGCAGCCAAGATTTAGGGCCGGGACAGAGGGGAAACACCATATATTTT
CASSQDLGPGQRGNTIYF
>TRBJ1-1|NA|TRBV15|once
TGTGCCACCAGCAGAGAGGGGGGGTTTTCTGAAGCTTTCTTT
CATSREGGFSEAFF
>TRBJ2-1|TRBD1|TRBV6-4|NA
TGTGCCAGCAGTGACCCCGGACAGGGTTTCAATGAGCAGTTCTTC
CASSDPGQGFNEQFF
>TRBJ2-1|TRBD2|TRBV27|once
TGTGCCAGCTACAACATTCGGACTAGCGGGAGCATTGAGCAGTTCTTC
CASYNIRTSGSIEQFF
>TRBJ2-2|TRBD1|TRBV19|once
TGTGCCAGTAGTACGACAGGGTTTACCGGGGAGCTGTTTTTT
CASSTTGFTGELFF
>TRBJ2-7|TRBD1|TRBV5-1|NA
TGCGCCAGCAGCTACGGTCCAGGACAGGGGTCCTACGAGCAGTACTTC
CASSYGPGQGSYEQYF
>TRBJ2-2|NA|TRBV25-1|NA
TGTGCCAGCAGTGCAGCGGGCACCGGGGAGCTGTTTTTT
CASSAAGTGELFF
>TRBJ1-1|NA|TRBV28|NA
TGTGCCAGCAGTTTGCGAGGGGACACTGAAGCTTTCTTT
CASSLRGDTEAFF
>TRBJ2-7|TRBD2|TRBV19|NA
TGTGCCAGTAGCCCCCCTGGGACTAGCCGCTACGAGCAGTACTTC
CASSPPGTSRYEQYF
>TRBJ1-5|TRBD1|TRBV23-1|once
TGCGCCAGCAGTCAATACCTTGGGACAGGGGGCCCCGTGAGCAATCAGCCCCAGCATTTT
CASSQYLGTGGPVSNQPQHF
>TRBJ2-7|TRBD2|TRBV9|NA
TGTGCCACCAATATAGGACTAGTCTACGAGCAGTACTTC
CATNIGLVYEQYF
>TRBJ2-1|TRBD2|TRBV19|NA
TGTGCCAGTAGTAGGACTAGCGGAACCTACAATGAGCAGTTCTTC
CASSRTSGTYNEQFF
>TRBJ1-3|NA|TRBV5-8|NA
TGTGCCAGCAGCTTGGACGGAGGATTTCCCCGAGCCTCTGGAAACACCATATATTTT
CASSLDGGFPRASGNTIYF
>TRBJ1-4|TRBD1|TRBV4-1|NA
TGCGCCAGCAGCCAAGGACAGGGGCGGAGGACTAATGAAAAACTGTTTTTT
CASSQGQGRRTNEKLFF
>TRBJ1-5|NA|TRBV19|NA
TGTGCCAGTTTGACTTTCGCCCTTAGCAATCAGCCCCAGCATTTT
CASLTFALSNQPQHF
>TRBJ1-2|TRBD1|TRBV27|NA
TGTGCCAGCAGTTTATCCCCGGACAGGGTCCTCTCCTATGGCTACACCTTC
CASSLSPDRVLSYGYTF
>TRBJ1-3|NA|TRBV5-1|NA
TGCGCCAGCAGCTTGGGCAGCTCTGGAAACACCATATATTTT
CASSLGSSGNTIYF
>TRBJ1-3|TRBD1|TRBV28|NA
TGTGCCAGCAGAGCCTCCGGGACAGGGGACGGAAACACCATATATTTT
CASRASGTGDGNTIYF
>TRBJ1-5|NA|TRBV27|NA
TGTGCCAGCAGTTTTCGACCGGACACGATTAGCAATCAGCCCCAGCATTTT
CASSFRPDTISNQPQHF
>TRBJ2-1|NA|TRBV5-1|NA
TGCGCCAGCAGCTTTAATGACAATGAGCAGTTCTTC
CASSFNDNEQFF
>TRBJ1-2|NA|TRBV15|NA
TGTGCCACCAGCAGATGGACAGACTATGGCTACACCTTC
CATSRWTDYGYTF
>TRBJ2-7|NA|TRBV5-6|NA
TGTGCCAGCAGCTTTTGGTCTTCCGGGGGATACGAGCAGTACTTC
CASSFWSSGGYEQYF
>TRBJ1-2|TRBD1|TRBV30|NA
TGTGCCTGGAGTGTACAGGGGAGGTTGATCTATGGCTACACCTTC
CAWSVQGRLIYGYTF
>TRBJ1-2|NA|TRBV6-1|NA
TGTGCCAGCAGTGAAGAGACAATTTCGTATGGCTACACCTTC
CASSEETISYGYTF
>TRBJ1-2|NA|TRBV7-9|NA
TGTGCCAGCAACCCGGTGGGGGTCTATGGCTACACCTTC
CASNPVGVYGYTF
>TRBJ2-3|NA|TRBV29-1|NA
TGCAGCGTTGAAAGGGGTAGCACAGATACGCAGTATTTT
CSVERGSTDTQYF
>TRBJ2-3|NA|TRBV5-5|NA
TGTGCCAGCAGCTTTTCGCAGGGGTTGGGGACAGATACGCAGTATTTT
CASSFSQGLGTDTQYF
>TRBJ2-7|NA|TRBV7-9|NA
TGTGCCAGCAGCTTAGGGCAAGCGGTAGGGGACGAGCAGTACTTC
CASSLGQAVGDEQYF
>TRBJ1-1|NA|TRBV18|NA
TGTGCCAGCTCACCCCTGCAGAGGGACACTGAAGCTTTCTTT
CASSPLQRDTEAFF
>TRBJ2-3|NA|TRBV28|NA
TGTGCCAGCTCCTCTCCAGATACGCAGTATTTT
CASSSPDTQYF
>TRBJ1-2|NA|TRBV29-1|NA
TGCAGCGTTGCCAGGGGCTATGGCTACACCTTC
CSVARGYGYTF
>TRBJ2-7|TRBD1|TRBV6-5|NA
TGTGCCAGCAGAAGGGACAGGGGTTACGAGCAGTACTTC
CASRRDRGYEQYF
>TRBJ2-5|NA|TRBV19|NA
TGTGCCAGTAGCCCACCCCATCCCTTCGGTCACCGAGAGACCCAGTACTTC
CASSPPHPFGHRETQYF